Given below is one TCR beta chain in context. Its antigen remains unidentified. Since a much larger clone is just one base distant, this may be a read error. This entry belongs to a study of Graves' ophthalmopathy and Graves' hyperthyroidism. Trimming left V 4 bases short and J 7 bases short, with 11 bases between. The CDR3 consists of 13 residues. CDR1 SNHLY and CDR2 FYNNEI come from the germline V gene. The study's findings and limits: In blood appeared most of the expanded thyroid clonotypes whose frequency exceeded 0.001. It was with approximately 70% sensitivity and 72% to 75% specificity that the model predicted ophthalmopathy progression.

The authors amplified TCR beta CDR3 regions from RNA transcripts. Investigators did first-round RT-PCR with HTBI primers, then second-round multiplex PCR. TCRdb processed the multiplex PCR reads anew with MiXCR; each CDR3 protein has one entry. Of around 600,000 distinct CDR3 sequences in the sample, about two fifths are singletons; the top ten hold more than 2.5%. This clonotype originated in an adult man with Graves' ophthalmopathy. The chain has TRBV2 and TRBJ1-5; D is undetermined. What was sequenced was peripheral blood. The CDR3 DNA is TGTGCCAGCAGTGGTAACCTTAGGCAGCCCCAGCATTTT. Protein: CASSGNLRQPQHF.